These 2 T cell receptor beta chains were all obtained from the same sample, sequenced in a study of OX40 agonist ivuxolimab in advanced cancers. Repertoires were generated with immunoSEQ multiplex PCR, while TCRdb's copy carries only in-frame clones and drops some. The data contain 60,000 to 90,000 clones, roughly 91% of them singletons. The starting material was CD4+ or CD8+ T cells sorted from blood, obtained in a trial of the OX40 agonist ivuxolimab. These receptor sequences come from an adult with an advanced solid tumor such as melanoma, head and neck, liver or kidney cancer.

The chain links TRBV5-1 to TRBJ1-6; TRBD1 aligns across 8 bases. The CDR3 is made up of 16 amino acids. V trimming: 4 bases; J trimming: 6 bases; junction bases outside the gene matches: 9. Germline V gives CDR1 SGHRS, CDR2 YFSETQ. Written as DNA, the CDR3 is TGCGCCAGCAGCATAACTCAGGGGGCGGGTAATTCACCCCTCCACTTT. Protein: CASSITQGAGNSPLHF.

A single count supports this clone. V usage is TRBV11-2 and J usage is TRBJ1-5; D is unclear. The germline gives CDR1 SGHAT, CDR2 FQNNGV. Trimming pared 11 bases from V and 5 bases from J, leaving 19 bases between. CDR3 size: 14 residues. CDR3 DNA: TGTGCCTTTCGTAGGTGGGAGAATGATCAGCCCCAGCATTTT. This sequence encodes CAFRRWENDQPQHF.